Listed here are 24 T cell receptor beta chains from one sample, sequenced in a study of cytomegalovirus exposure and HLA in healthy donors. PCR primers comprised 60 Vbeta and 13 Jbeta primers. Only in-frame clones appear in the TCRdb table, and some are missing; sequencing was by immunoSEQ multiplex PCR. The top ten hold about 0.77% of the sample, which has approximately 220,000 clones, over 80% seen once. Sequenced sample: PBMCs. The receptors here all came from a boy aged 2 to 9 in good health and CMV-seronegative.

In DNA, the CDR3 is TGTGCCAGCAGAGACAGGGGGTACACCGGGGAGCTGTTTTTT. Its protein product is CASRDRGYTGELFF. V and J are TRBV2 and TRBJ2-2; 9 bases agree with TRBD1. V was clipped by 6 bases and J by 3 bases; unmatched bases: 2. The CDR3 sequence is 14 residues long. Germline CDR1 SNHLY, CDR2 FYNNEI.

This chain uses TRBV5-6 with TRBJ2-1, with 9 bases matching TRBD1. Germline V gene sequence: CDR1 SGHDT, CDR2 YYEEEE. The CDR3 contains 15 residues. V dropped 3 bases and J dropped 6; count of bases not matched to a gene: 7. CDR3 protein: CASSWGTGLGNEQFF. The CDR3 bases are TGTGCCAGCAGCTGGGGGACAGGGCTCGGCAATGAGCAGTTCTTC.

The CDR3 nucleotides read TGCGCCAGCAGTGAGGGAGACGAGCAGTACTTC. This gives the protein CASSEGDEQYF. The V gene is TRBV10-2, the J gene TRBJ2-7, with no clear D. The CDR3 length is 11 residues. Germline V gene lookup returns CDR1 WSHSY and CDR2 SAAADI. V dropped 2 bases and J dropped 5 bases, with 4 bases sitting between them.

The chain couples TRBV9 to TRBJ1-5; D might be TRBD1 (5 bases). Germline CDR1 SGDLS, CDR2 YYNGEE. The CDR3 runs 15 residues. The V gene lost 0 bases and the J gene lost 6 bases, with 13 bases spanning the gap. The CDR3 nucleotides read TGTGCCAGCAGCGTAGGGGGCGGGGAAGGTCAGCCCCAGCATTTT. Its protein is CASSVGGGEGQPQHF.

The gene calls are TRBV27 and TRBJ1-2, with D perhaps matching TRBD1 (6 bases). Trimming took 7 bases from V and 4 from J, leaving 19 bases between them. Germline CDR1 MNHEY, CDR2 SMNVEV (reference sequence). The CDR3 runs 15 residues. CDR3 in amino acids: CASKGGGRGSYGYTF. CDR3 coding DNA: TGTGCCAGCAAAGGGGGGGGTCGGGGTAGCTATGGCTACACCTTC.

The rearrangement joins TRBV27 to TRBJ1-1; no reliable D call. This CDR3 region has 14 residues. With 3 bases removed from V and 2 bases from J, the gap between germline ends came to 10 bases. In germline, CDR1 is MNHEY, CDR2 SMNVEV (reference sequence). This chain's CDR3 is CASSFTRLNTEAFF. CDR3 sequence (DNA): TGTGCCAGCAGTTTCACTCGTCTCAACACTGAAGCTTTCTTT.

The V and J genes are TRBV4-1 and TRBJ1-2; TRBD1 matches 7 bases. The length of the CDR3 is 15 residues. V trimming: 7 bases; J trimming: 4 bases; junction bases outside the gene matches: 12. CDR1 is MGHRA, CDR2 YSYEKL, per germline. Here the CDR3 reads CASTLNPGQIYGYTF. CDR3 in DNA: TGCGCCAGCACCCTTAACCCGGGACAGATCTATGGCTACACCTTC.

The chain is built from TRBV29-1 and TRBJ2-5; 7 nucleotides align to TRBD1. The CDR3 spans 16 residues. V shed 3 bases, J shed 7 bases, and the junction held 17 bases outside the gene matches. Germline CDR1 and CDR2: SQVTM and ANQGSEA. The CDR3 region has the DNA TGCAGCGTTGATGTAAGCAGGGACAGAGCCTCGGGGACCCAGTACTTC. Translated, it gives CSVDVSRDRASGTQYF.

J is TRBJ1-1 and V is TRBV7-9, with TRBD1 matching 10 bases. There are 16 residues in the CDR3. J gave up 7 bases and V 1 base, and 9 bases lay outside the gene matches. The germline V gene has CDR1 SEHNR and CDR2 FQNEAQ (reference sequence). CDR3 nucleotide sequence: TGTGCCAGCAGCTTAGAGAGAGGACAGGGGGTAGGTGAAGCTTTCTTT. It specifies CASSLERGQGVGEAFF.

The rearrangement joins TRBV4-1 to TRBJ2-5; D possibly corresponds to TRBD1 (6 bases). The CDR3 extends over 14 amino acids. Trimming cost V 1 base and J 11 bases, with 17 bases left between them. The V gene's germline CDR1 is MGHRA and CDR2 YSYEKL. The CDR3 DNA sequence: TGCGCCAGCAGCCAAGTGGACAGCCTGGAGGAGCAGTACTTC. This codes for CASSQVDSLEEQYF.

J is TRBJ1-6 and V is TRBV7-8; the match to TRBD1 covers 10 bases. Germline values: CDR1 SGHVS, CDR2 FQNEAQ. This CDR3 comprises 15 residues. J lost 7 bases, V lost 4 bases, and 4 bases had no gene match. The CDR3 coding sequence is TGTGCCAGCAGCTCCGGGACAGGGGCCAATTCACCCCTCCACTTT. Encoded protein: CASSSGTGANSPLHF.

This chain connects TRBV11-3 to TRBJ2-6, with TRBD1 matching 10 bases. There are 15 residues in the CDR3. Germline CDR1 reads SGHNT; CDR2 reads YENEEA. The junction had 1 base not matched to a gene; V was cut back by 6 bases and J by 2 bases. The CDR3 nucleotides are TGTGCCAGCAGGGGACAGGGGCCTGGGGCCAACGTCCTGACTTTC. This codes for CASRGQGPGANVLTF.

The chain uses TRBV11-2 and TRBJ2-5; 9 bases match TRBD2. The J segment lost 1 base and the V segment lost 5 bases, leaving 11 bases of the junction unmatched. Germline V gene lookup returns CDR1 SGHAT and CDR2 FQNNGV. The CDR3 is made up of 17 amino acids. The CDR3 region has the DNA TGTGCCAGCAGCGCCCATAGCGGGGGAGCCTTCCAAGAGACCCAGTACTTC. Amino acid sequence: CASSAHSGGAFQETQYF. The variable domain in full, completed from reference TRBV11-2 and TRBJ2-5, reads EAGVAQSPRYKIIEKRQSVAFWCNPISGHATLYWYQQILGQGPKLLIQFQNNGVVDDSQLPKDRFSAERLKGVDSTLKIQPAKLEDSAVYLCASSAHSGGAFQETQYFGPGTRLLVL.

V and J are TRBV19 and TRBJ2-6; D is possibly TRBD2 (6 bases). Germline V gene sequence: CDR1 LNHDA, CDR2 SQIVND (reference sequence). The germline V and J ends were trimmed by 1 base and 0 bases, with 19 bases remaining between them. The CDR3 covers 20 residues. CDR3 region: CASSIGGVDSSNSGANVLTF. The DNA of the CDR3 is TGTGCCAGTAGTATAGGGGGGGTTGACAGTTCCAACTCTGGGGCCAACGTCCTGACTTTC.

CDR3 protein: CAWSVVGQGYTGELFF. As DNA, the CDR3 is TGTGCCTGGAGTGTGGTCGGACAGGGTTACACCGGGGAGCTGTTTTTT. The chain carries TRBV30 and TRBJ2-2, with TRBD1 matching 8 bases. Germline V gene lookup returns CDR1 GTSNPN and CDR2 SVGIG (reference sequence). The CDR3 contains 16 residues. Trimming at V came to 0 bases and at J to 3 bases, leaving 6 bases not matched to a gene.

Here the CDR3 DNA reads TGTGCCAGCAGTTACTCGGGAGTAAAGGCCTACGAGCAGTACTTC. Translation: CASSYSGVKAYEQYF. The chain joins TRBV6-5 to TRBJ2-7, with a weak D call TRBD2 (5 bases). The CDR3 loop spans 15 amino acids. V was shortened by 0 bases and J by 2 bases, with 11 bases between the two germline ends. Germline V CDR1 and CDR2: MNHEY, SVGAGI.

CDR3 sequence (DNA): TGTGCCAGCAGCTATGACAGTAACAATCAGCCCCAGCATTTT. It yields the protein CASSYDSNNQPQHF. This sequence joins TRBV11-2 and TRBJ1-5, with a weak D call TRBD1 (5 bases). Trimming cost V 4 bases and J 3 bases, with 10 bases left between them. CDR1 SGHAT and CDR2 FQNNGV come from the germline V gene. CDR3 length: 14 residues.

The chain combines TRBV6-4 with TRBJ2-2; D may be TRBD1 (6 bases). Germline V gives CDR1 MRHNA, CDR2 SNTAGT. V gave up 3 bases and J gave up 1 base, with 21 bases separating them. The CDR3 sequence is 19 residues long. The CDR3, as DNA: TGTGCCAGCAGTGAACAGGGATGGTTGAGCCTTCGGAACACCGGGGAGCTGTTTTTT. Translation: CASSEQGWLSLRNTGELFF.

V is TRBV6-5 and J is TRBJ2-7, with TRBD1 identical over 10 bases. Trimming removed 3 bases from V and 8 bases from J; junction bases left unmatched: 10. Germline values: CDR1 MNHEY, CDR2 SVGAGI. CDR3 length: 15 residues. This CDR3 reads CASSYDRGRLYKQYF. For the CDR3, the DNA is TGTGCCAGCAGTTATGACAGGGGGCGCTTATACAAGCAGTACTTC.

The chain employs TRBV2 and TRBJ2-3; D remains ambiguous. Germline V lookup: CDR1 SNHLY, CDR2 FYNNEI. Between the trimmed V and J ends, which lost 2 bases and 6 bases, there was a span of 12 bases. The CDR3 extends over 14 amino acids. CDR3 DNA sequence: TGTGCCAGCAGTGAATTCCCCCCTACGGATACGCAGTATTTT. Translating it yields CASSEFPPTDTQYF. The full variable domain, completed using reference TRBV2 and TRBJ2-3, is EPEVTQTPSHQVTQMGQEVILRCVPISNHLYFYWYRQILGQKVEFLVSFYNNEISEKSEIFDDQFSVERPDGSNFTLKIRSTKLEDSAMYFCASSEFPPTDTQYFGPGTRLTVL.

V usage is TRBV13 and J usage is TRBJ1-1; possible D gene TRBD1, 5 bases. The CDR3 is 13 amino acids. The V and J ends lost 8 bases and 3 bases respectively, with 13 bases between them. From germline, CDR1 is PRHDT and CDR2 FYEKMQ (reference sequence). The DNA for the CDR3 is TGTGCCAGCCAGGAGGGGAGGGACACTGAAGCTTTCTTT. Translated: CASQEGRDTEAFF.

The V gene is TRBV6-6, the J gene TRBJ2-1; D perhaps matches TRBD2 (6 bases). Looked up from germline, CDR1 is MNHNY and CDR2 is SVGAGI (reference sequence). Trimming stripped 2 bases from V and 7 bases from J, with 12 bases between. The CDR3 length is 14 residues. Here the CDR3 DNA reads TGTGCCAGCAGTTACCCCGGGACTGCAAATGAGCAGTTCTTC. Its translation is CASSYPGTANEQFF.

A remark on this clone: At one end the junction does not follow the germline gene, possibly because of a read error. This chain joins TRBV15 and TRBJ1-2; D is unclear. CDR1 LNHNV and CDR2 YYDKDF come from the germline V gene (reference sequence). This CDR3 has 13 amino acids. The CDR3, as DNA: TGTGCCACCAGCAGAGATCTGGCGGGGATGGCGATCTTC. Protein sequence: CATSRDLAGMAIF.

This rearrangement joins TRBV6-6 to TRBJ1-4; tentatively, D is TRBD1 (5 bases). Deletions cut 8 bases from V and 5 bases from J, with 12 bases between. Germline V lookup: CDR1 MNHNY, CDR2 SVGAGI (reference sequence). The CDR3 is 13 amino acids. The CDR3 loop is CASLARGNEKLFF. Written as DNA, the CDR3 is TGTGCCAGCCTCGCGCGGGGGAATGAAAAACTGTTTTTT.